These T cell receptor beta chains were read from a single sample in a study of T-cell memory formation after mild COVID-19. TCRdb itself ran the 5' RACE reads through MiXCR, one entry per CDR3 protein. The table includes over 300,000 distinct CDR3 sequences, approximately 22% detected once. The sample consisted of PBMCs or a T cell subset sorted from them (not recorded which). The receptors come from a young man who had mild COVID-19 (a few samples of this study predate the infection). Cell type and time point are not known. CDR3s include the opening cysteine and the closing phenylalanine or tryptophan. Each record gives: J gene, D gene, clone size, V gene, CDR3 DNA, CDR3 protein. D genes are given only for firm matches. Rows give clone size only sometimes, using once, few, many, or a class for an expanded clone.

j_call: TRBJ2-5; d_call: NA; clone_size: few; v_call: TRBV7-2; cdr3_nt: TGTGCCAGCAGCCGACGACCCAGGGAGACCCAGTACTTC; cdr3_aa: CASSRRPRETQYF
j_call: TRBJ2-2; d_call: NA; clone_size: NA; v_call: TRBV11-2; cdr3_nt: TGTGCCAGCAGCTTAGATCGACTTGACGGGGAGCTGTTTTTT; cdr3_aa: CASSLDRLDGELFF
j_call: TRBJ2-5; d_call: NA; clone_size: NA; v_call: TRBV2; cdr3_nt: TGTGCCAGCAGTGAGGTAGTCCCCAAGGAGACCCAGTACTTC; cdr3_aa: CASSEVVPKETQYF
j_call: TRBJ2-5; d_call: NA; clone_size: few; v_call: TRBV7-2; cdr3_nt: TGTGCCAGCAGCCCGGGCCCTCGGGAGACCCAGTACTTC; cdr3_aa: CASSPGPRETQYF
j_call: TRBJ1-2; d_call: NA; clone_size: NA; v_call: TRBV2; cdr3_nt: TGTGCCAGCAGTGAAGCTTCCGGACAGACCTATGGCTACACCTTC; cdr3_aa: CASSEASGQTYGYTF
j_call: TRBJ2-3; d_call: NA; clone_size: NA; v_call: TRBV12-3/TRBV12-4; cdr3_nt: TGTGCCAGCAGTTACGGAAGCACACATACGCAGGATTTT; cdr3_aa: CASSYGSTHTQDF
j_call: TRBJ2-3; d_call: NA; clone_size: NA; v_call: TRBV7-2; cdr3_nt: TGTGCCAGCAGCCTCAGAAGGGGGGCGCAGTATTTT; cdr3_aa: CASSLRRGAQYF
j_call: TRBJ1-2; d_call: TRBD1; clone_size: few; v_call: TRBV5-1; cdr3_nt: TGCGCCAGCAGCTCCGGGACAGTAATCGGCTACACCTTC; cdr3_aa: CASSSGTVIGYTF
j_call: TRBJ1-2; d_call: TRBD1; clone_size: NA; v_call: TRBV4-1; cdr3_nt: TGCGCCAGCAGCCAGAGAGACAGGGTTGGCTACACCTTC; cdr3_aa: CASSQRDRVGYTF
j_call: TRBJ1-1; d_call: TRBD1; clone_size: few; v_call: TRBV29-1; cdr3_nt: TGCAGCGTACAACAGGGGCCAAGGAGCACTGAAGCTTTCTTT; cdr3_aa: CSVQQGPRSTEAFF
j_call: TRBJ1-3; d_call: NA; clone_size: NA; v_call: TRBV6-5; cdr3_nt: TGTGCCAGCAGTTACGGGGCATCGGGGGCCATATATTTT; cdr3_aa: CASSYGASGAIYF
j_call: TRBJ2-7; d_call: NA; clone_size: NA; v_call: TRBV6-1; cdr3_nt: TGTGCCAGCTGGGGGTCGTACGAGCAGTACTTC; cdr3_aa: CASWGSYEQYF
j_call: TRBJ1-1; d_call: NA; clone_size: few; v_call: TRBV29-1; cdr3_nt: TGCAGCGTTGGATCTCAGATGAACACTGAAGCTTTCTTT; cdr3_aa: CSVGSQMNTEAFF
j_call: TRBJ2-3; d_call: NA; clone_size: many; v_call: TRBV7-6; cdr3_nt: TGTGCCACCGGAGCGGTCTACACAGATACGCAGTATTTT; cdr3_aa: CATGAVYTDTQYF
j_call: TRBJ2-3; d_call: NA; clone_size: few; v_call: TRBV6-6; cdr3_nt: TGTGCCAGCAGTTACAGGTTCGAAGCCAGGTGGATAGATACGCAGTATTTT; cdr3_aa: CASSYRFEARWIDTQYF
j_call: TRBJ2-5; d_call: NA; clone_size: few; v_call: TRBV5-1; cdr3_nt: TGCGCCAGCAGCTTGGGCTCCCCGGGGGAGACCCAGTACTTC; cdr3_aa: CASSLGSPGETQYF
j_call: TRBJ2-4; d_call: NA; clone_size: many; v_call: TRBV7-9; cdr3_nt: TGTGCCAGCAGCTTAACATGGCGGTCGAACATTCAGTACTTC; cdr3_aa: CASSLTWRSNIQYF
j_call: TRBJ2-3; d_call: TRBD1; clone_size: NA; v_call: TRBV11-2; cdr3_nt: TGTGCCAGCAGGACGACCGGGAACAGGGGATACGATACGCAGTATTTT; cdr3_aa: CASRTTGNRGYDTQYF
j_call: TRBJ2-3; d_call: NA; clone_size: NA; v_call: TRBV7-2; cdr3_nt: TGTGCCAGCAGCTTAGAATGGGGAGATACGCAGTATTTT; cdr3_aa: CASSLEWGDTQYF
j_call: TRBJ2-1; d_call: TRBD2; clone_size: NA; v_call: TRBV29-1; cdr3_nt: TGCAGCGGGCTAGCGGGGGAGATCAATGAGCAGTTCTTC; cdr3_aa: CSGLAGEINEQFF
j_call: TRBJ2-6; d_call: TRBD1; clone_size: NA; v_call: TRBV28; cdr3_nt: TGTGCCAGCAGTTTATGGACAGGGCAACTTTTCTCTGGGGCCAACGTCCTGACTTTC; cdr3_aa: CASSLWTGQLFSGANVLTF
j_call: TRBJ2-1; d_call: TRBD2; clone_size: NA; v_call: TRBV20-1; cdr3_nt: TGCAGTGCTAGAGATCTTCGCGGGGGTTACAATGAGCAGTTCTTC; cdr3_aa: CSARDLRGGYNEQFF
j_call: TRBJ2-3; d_call: NA; clone_size: NA; v_call: TRBV5-1; cdr3_nt: TGCGCCAGCAGCTTGAATGTCAAGGCTAGCCGTTTGCAGTATTTT; cdr3_aa: CASSLNVKASRLQYF
j_call: TRBJ2-1; d_call: NA; clone_size: few; v_call: TRBV20-1; cdr3_nt: TGCAGTGCTAGAGAAGTATCGACCCCCTACAATGAGCAGTTCTTC; cdr3_aa: CSAREVSTPYNEQFF
j_call: TRBJ2-3; d_call: NA; clone_size: NA; v_call: TRBV5-4; cdr3_nt: TGTGCCAGCAGCTTGGATGGCAGTAGCACAGATACGCAGTATTTT; cdr3_aa: CASSLDGSSTDTQYF
j_call: TRBJ1-1; d_call: NA; clone_size: NA; v_call: TRBV7-6; cdr3_nt: TGTGCCAGCAGCTTAGCGCTTGGGGGGGACGTCATGAACACTGAAGCTTTCTTT; cdr3_aa: CASSLALGGDVMNTEAFF
j_call: TRBJ1-6; d_call: NA; clone_size: once; v_call: TRBV5-6; cdr3_nt: TGTGCCAGCAGCTTGGGGGGCAGGGTGCCCCTCCACTTT; cdr3_aa: CASSLGGRVPLHF
j_call: TRBJ2-7; d_call: TRBD1; clone_size: NA; v_call: TRBV3-1; cdr3_nt: TGTGCCAGCAGCCATTCGACAGGGGGGCAGTCCGAGCAGTACTTC; cdr3_aa: CASSHSTGGQSEQYF
j_call: TRBJ1-1; d_call: TRBD1; clone_size: few; v_call: TRBV29-1; cdr3_nt: TGCAGCGTAAACAGGGGTATGAGGGCTGAAGCTTTCTTT; cdr3_aa: CSVNRGMRAEAFF
j_call: TRBJ2-5; d_call: NA; clone_size: once; v_call: TRBV27; cdr3_nt: TGTGCCAGCTCGGGACTTCACACAGGGACCCAGTACTTC; cdr3_aa: CASSGLHTGTQYF
j_call: TRBJ2-2; d_call: TRBD1; clone_size: few; v_call: TRBV11-2; cdr3_nt: TGTGCCAGCAGGCGGCCGGGACAGGGGACCGGGGAGCTGTTTTTT; cdr3_aa: CASRRPGQGTGELFF
j_call: TRBJ1-2; d_call: TRBD1; clone_size: few; v_call: TRBV15; cdr3_nt: TGTGCCACCAGCAGAGCGACAGGGATCGGAGGCTATGGCTACACCTTC; cdr3_aa: CATSRATGIGGYGYTF
j_call: TRBJ2-2; d_call: NA; clone_size: few; v_call: TRBV7-9; cdr3_nt: TGTGCCAGCAGCCCCCCAGTAGCGTTCGAGAAAACCGGGGAGCTGTTTTTT; cdr3_aa: CASSPPVAFEKTGELFF
j_call: TRBJ2-4; d_call: NA; clone_size: NA; v_call: TRBV5-1; cdr3_nt: TGCGCCAGCAGCCCACTTGGGACGGAGCCCGGGTTTCAGTACTTC; cdr3_aa: CASSPLGTEPGFQYF
j_call: TRBJ2-3; d_call: NA; clone_size: few; v_call: TRBV4-1; cdr3_nt: TGCGCCAGCAGCCAAGGGGGATCTGGACAAGGTTTCCCAGATACGCAGTATTTT; cdr3_aa: CASSQGGSGQGFPDTQYF
j_call: TRBJ1-1; d_call: TRBD1; clone_size: NA; v_call: TRBV28; cdr3_nt: TGTGCCAGCGGACCCGGGACAGTCAACACTGAAGCTTTCTTT; cdr3_aa: CASGPGTVNTEAFF
j_call: TRBJ2-1; d_call: TRBD1; clone_size: few; v_call: TRBV5-1; cdr3_nt: TGCGCCAGCAGCTTGTTTGCAGGGGGCTTTTACAATGAGCAGTTCTTC; cdr3_aa: CASSLFAGGFYNEQFF
j_call: TRBJ1-1; d_call: NA; clone_size: few; v_call: TRBV7-2; cdr3_nt: TGTGCCAGCAGCTCGCCAGGCGGTTACACTGAAGCTTTCTTT; cdr3_aa: CASSSPGGYTEAFF
j_call: TRBJ2-1; d_call: NA; clone_size: few; v_call: TRBV4-3; cdr3_nt: TGCGCCAGCAGCCAAGTCTGGGGGGCCACCCACAATGAGCAGTTCTTC; cdr3_aa: CASSQVWGATHNEQFF
j_call: TRBJ2-7; d_call: NA; clone_size: NA; v_call: TRBV18; cdr3_nt: TGTGCCAGCTCACCACAGGGAGCCTACGAGCAGTACTTC; cdr3_aa: CASSPQGAYEQYF
j_call: TRBJ2-1; d_call: NA; clone_size: NA; v_call: TRBV5-1; cdr3_nt: TGCGCCAGCAGCTTGGCTAGTGACAGTTCTTCGGCCCAGTTCTTC; cdr3_aa: CASSLASDSSSAQFF
j_call: TRBJ1-5; d_call: TRBD1; clone_size: NA; v_call: TRBV4-2; cdr3_nt: TGTGCCAGCAGCCAAGACCAGGGGGCGGGTCAGCCCCAGCATTTT; cdr3_aa: CASSQDQGAGQPQHF
j_call: TRBJ2-1; d_call: NA; clone_size: few; v_call: TRBV28; cdr3_nt: TGTGCCAGCTGCGGGACAATGATATTCGATGAGCAGTTCTTC; cdr3_aa: CASCGTMIFDEQFF
j_call: TRBJ2-5; d_call: TRBD1; clone_size: few; v_call: TRBV12-3/TRBV12-4; cdr3_nt: TGTGCCAGCAGTATGGGACAGGGGCTAGCGACCCAGTACTTC; cdr3_aa: CASSMGQGLATQYF
j_call: TRBJ1-2; d_call: NA; clone_size: many; v_call: TRBV20-1; cdr3_nt: TGCAGTGCTCCAAGCGGGACGGTTAACTATGGCTACACCTTC; cdr3_aa: CSAPSGTVNYGYTF
j_call: TRBJ2-4; d_call: TRBD2; clone_size: NA; v_call: TRBV7-9; cdr3_nt: TGTGCCAGCCGTCCCCGGGGGGGAAAAAACATTCAGTACTTC; cdr3_aa: CASRPRGGKNIQYF